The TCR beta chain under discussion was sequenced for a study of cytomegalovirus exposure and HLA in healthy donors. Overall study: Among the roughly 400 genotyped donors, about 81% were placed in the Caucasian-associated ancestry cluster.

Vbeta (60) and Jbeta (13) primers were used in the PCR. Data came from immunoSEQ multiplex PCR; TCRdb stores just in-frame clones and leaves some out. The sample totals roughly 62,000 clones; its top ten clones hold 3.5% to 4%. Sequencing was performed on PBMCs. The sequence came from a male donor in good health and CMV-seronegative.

The CDR3 region is CASRTTDLYEQYF. Written as DNA, the CDR3 is TGTGCCAGCAGAACGACAGATCTCTACGAGCAGTACTTC. V is TRBV6-6 and J is TRBJ2-7; tentatively, D is TRBD1 (5 bases). CDR1 and CDR2 (germline): MNHNY, SVGAGI (reference sequence). The CDR3 loop spans 13 amino acids. V was cut by 6 bases and J by 3 bases, with 12 bases left in between.